This TCR beta chain originates from a study of blood T cell repertoires in COVID-19. Produced via immunoSEQ multiplex PCR; TCRdb's table is partial and in-frame only. The table has 300,000 to 400,000 clones, roughly 86% seen once. This clone was picked up a small number of times. This CDR3 has 15 amino acids. V was clipped by 2 bases and J by 5 bases; unmatched bases: 3. Germline CDR1 and CDR2: MNHEY and SMNVEV (reference sequence). The TCR was taken from a woman between 55 and 75 years old with COVID-19, enrolled during active disease. Input material: peripheral blood. The genes are TRBV27 and TRBJ2-1; 10 bases align to TRBD2. CDR3 sequence: CASSLVSGGNNEQFF. The CDR3 DNA reads TGTGCCAGCAGTTTAGTTAGCGGGGGGAACAATGAGCAGTTCTTC.